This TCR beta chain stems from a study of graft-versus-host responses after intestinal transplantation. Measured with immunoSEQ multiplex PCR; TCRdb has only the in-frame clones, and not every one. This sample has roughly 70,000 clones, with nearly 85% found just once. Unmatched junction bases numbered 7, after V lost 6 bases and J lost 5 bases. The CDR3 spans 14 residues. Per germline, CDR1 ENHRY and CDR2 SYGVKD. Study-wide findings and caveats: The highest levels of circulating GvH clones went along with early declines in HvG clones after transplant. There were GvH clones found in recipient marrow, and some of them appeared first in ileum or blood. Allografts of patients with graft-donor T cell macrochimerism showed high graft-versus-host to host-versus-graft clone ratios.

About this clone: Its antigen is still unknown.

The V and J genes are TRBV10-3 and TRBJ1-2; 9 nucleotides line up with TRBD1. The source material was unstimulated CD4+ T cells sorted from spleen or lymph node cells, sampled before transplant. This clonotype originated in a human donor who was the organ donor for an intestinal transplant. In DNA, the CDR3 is TGTGCCATCAGCAGGACAGGGGTCGAATATGGCTACACCTTC. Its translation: CAISRTGVEYGYTF.